Presented here are 8 T cell receptor beta chains from one specimen sequenced in a study of cytomegalovirus exposure and HLA in healthy donors (dated by TCRdb to about 2017). Receptor libraries were prepared by the immunoSEQ multiplex PCR assay. The multiplex PCR relied on a mix of 60 forward primers for TCR Vbeta segments and 13 reverse primers for TCR Jbeta segments. TCRdb retrieved this table from immuneACCESS and kept in-frame rearrangements only. Not all clones are present; in checked studies, unresolved V genes account for under half, and no reason is known for the remainder. Recorded for this sample are 150,000 or so clones; 65% to 80% of them occurred a single time. The ten most abundant clones make up about 3.1% of the sample. Sequencing used PBMCs. The origin of the receptors is a male donor in good health and CMV-seronegative.

As concerns this clone: Additional DNA sequences in this sample encode the identical CDR3. The chain links TRBV7-9 to TRBJ1-1; perhaps TRBD1 as D (6 bases). Trimming left V 4 bases short and J 1 base short, with 7 bases between. There are 13 residues in the CDR3. Germline lookup yields CDR1 SEHNR and CDR2 FQNEAQ (reference sequence). The CDR3 nucleotides are TGTGCCAGCAGCTCGGGACAGAACACTGAAGCTTTCTTT. Protein product: CASSSGQNTEAFF.

The V gene is TRBV19, the J gene TRBJ1-5; D remains ambiguous. Trimming cost V 11 bases and J 4 bases, with 18 bases left between them. The germline CDR1 and CDR2 sequences are LNHDA and SQIVND (reference sequence). This CDR3 is 14 amino acids long. The chain's CDR3 is CAVGSSWDNQPQHF. For the CDR3, the DNA is TGTGCCGTGGGGAGCTCTTGGGATAATCAGCCCCAGCATTTT.

This clone was seen only once. The rearrangement joins TRBV7-9 to TRBJ2-1, with 15 bases lining up with TRBD2. The germline V gene has CDR1 SEHNR and CDR2 FQNEAQ (reference sequence). The CDR3 runs 17 residues. V lost 3 bases, J lost 6 bases, and 6 bases stayed unmatched. This chain's CDR3 is CASSFRTSGGAGNEQFF. The DNA for the CDR3 is TGTGCCAGCAGCTTTCGGACTAGCGGGGGGGCAGGCAATGAGCAGTTCTTC. Filled out from reference TRBV7-9 and TRBJ2-1, the complete variable domain reads DTGVSQNPRHKITKRGQNVTFRCDPISEHNRLYWYRQTLGQGPEFLTYFQNEAQLEKSRLLSDRFSAERPKGSFSTLEIQRTEQGDSAMYLCASSFRTSGGAGNEQFFGPGTRLTVL.

This chain links TRBV15 with TRBJ2-1; 9 bases are shared with TRBD2. This CDR3 spans 15 amino acids. CDR1 LNHNV and CDR2 YYDKDF come from the germline V gene (reference sequence). V lost 5 bases to trimming and J lost 6 bases; unmatched junction nucleotides: 8. In DNA, the CDR3 is TGTGCCACCAGCGCTGGCGGGGGGGCCCCCAATGAGCAGTTCTTC. Its protein product is CATSAGGGAPNEQFF.

The count of this clone is one. The J gene is TRBJ2-2, the V gene TRBV19; 8 bases agree with TRBD1. The CDR3 length is 15 residues. The junction had 2 bases not matched to a gene; V was cut back by 1 base and J by 4 bases. CDR1 and CDR2 (germline): LNHDA, SQIVND (reference sequence). CDR3: CASSIGTGGTGELFF. CDR3 nucleotides: TGTGCCAGTAGTATAGGTACAGGGGGCACCGGGGAGCTGTTTTTT.

This clone was found once. The chain couples TRBV13 to TRBJ2-7; 8 nucleotides line up with TRBD2. Per germline, CDR1 PRHDT and CDR2 FYEKMQ (reference sequence). CDR3 length equals 14 residues. V lost 2 bases, J lost 1 base, and 1 base stayed unmatched. The CDR3: CASSLSGRSYEQYF. In DNA form, the CDR3 reads TGTGCCAGCAGCTTAAGCGGGAGATCCTACGAGCAGTACTTC.

This sequence joins TRBV7-3 and TRBJ2-1, with 9 bases aligning to TRBD2. The CDR3 has 15 residues. The ends lost 2 bases at V and 4 bases at J; junction bases unmatched: 3. CDR1 is SGHTA, CDR2 FQGTGA, per germline. CDR3 sequence reads: CASSLAGGFYNEQFF. CDR3 in DNA: TGTGCCAGCAGCTTAGCGGGGGGGTTTTACAATGAGCAGTTCTTC.

Regarding this clone: The junction and the germline gene differ at one end; a read error may be behind it. This sequence joins TRBV7-9 and TRBJ1-1, with a weak D call TRBD1 (6 bases). Germline V lookup: CDR1 SEHNR, CDR2 FQNEAQ (reference sequence). The CDR3 has 15 residues. CDR3 loop: CSSSLAQGGKTEAFF. The CDR3 nucleotides are TGTTCCAGCAGCTTAGCACAGGGCGGCAAAACTGAAGCTTTCTTT.